The 16 T cell receptor beta chains in this list originate from one sample, sequenced in a study of cytomegalovirus exposure and HLA in healthy donors. The PCR used 60 Vbeta and 13 Jbeta primers. The protocol was immunoSEQ multiplex PCR, while the TCRdb copy is restricted to in-frame clones and leaves out a portion. Altogether 200,000 or so clones are present, over 65% being singletons, with the ten largest covering approximately 0.098%. The sequenced sample was PBMCs. These receptors were collected from a boy aged 2 to 9 in good health and CMV-seronegative.

This clone was seen only once. At one end the junction does not follow the germline gene, possibly because of a read error. The chain recombines TRBV5-1 with TRBJ2-3, with 9 bases lining up with TRBD2. This CDR3 spans 16 amino acids. Germline V gives CDR1 SGHRS, CDR2 YFSETQ. The CDR3 DNA follows: TGCGCCAGCGGCTTGGGCGGGGGGGCCAACACAGATACGCAGTATTTT. It yields the protein CASGLGGGANTDTQYF.

The V call is TRBV5-1, the J call TRBJ1-1, with 8 bases that match TRBD1. The V gene's germline CDR1 is SGHRS and CDR2 YFSETQ. This CDR3 is built from 17 residues. The J segment lost 1 base and the V segment lost 0 bases, leaving 8 bases of the junction unmatched. The DNA of the CDR3 is TGCGCCAGCAGCTTGGGACCTCAGACAGGGGCGAACACTGAAGCTTTCTTT. It yields the protein CASSLGPQTGANTEAFF.

CDR3 loop: CASSQRQGPDTQYF. CDR3 coding DNA: TGTGCCAGCAGTCAAAGACAGGGACCAGATACGCAGTATTTT. The chain uses TRBV6-5 and TRBJ2-3, with 7 bases identical to TRBD1. This CDR3 contains 14 residues. Per germline, CDR1 MNHEY and CDR2 SVGAGI. V shed 5 bases, J shed 4 bases, and the junction held 6 bases outside the gene matches.

This chain joins TRBV4-3 and TRBJ1-2, with D uncertain. V gave up 0 bases and J gave up 4 bases, with 6 bases separating them. Per the germline V gene, CDR1 is LGHNA and CDR2 is YSLEER. The CDR3 spans 13 residues. CDR3 in amino acids: CASSQDYGYGYTF. In DNA form, the CDR3 reads TGCGCCAGCAGCCAAGATTACGGCTATGGCTACACCTTC.

V usage is TRBV6-6 and J usage is TRBJ2-3; the D is unclear. V lost 5 bases and J lost 3, with 6 bases in between. The V gene's germline CDR1 is MNHNY and CDR2 SVGAGI (reference sequence). This CDR3 region has 12 residues. The CDR3 DNA reads TGTGCCAGCAGTATCTTAACAGATACGCAGTATTTT. This codes for CASSILTDTQYF.

The gene calls are TRBV2 and TRBJ2-2; maybe TRBD2 (6 bases). Germline lookup yields CDR1 SNHLY and CDR2 FYNNEI. Trimming shortened V by 6 bases and J by 3 bases, and 11 bases separated the two germline ends. This CDR3 is 14 amino acids long. Here the CDR3 DNA reads TGTGCCAGCAGGGGTCTAGCGTACACCGGGGAGCTGTTTTTT. As protein: CASRGLAYTGELFF.

The gene calls are TRBV20-1 and TRBJ2-2; D gene uncertain. Looked up from germline, CDR1 is DFQATT and CDR2 is SNEGSKA (reference sequence). The CDR3 totals 11 residues. V lost 1 base and J 5 bases, leaving 2 bases between the germline ends. The CDR3 here is CSARVTGELFF. CDR3 in DNA: TGCAGTGCTAGAGTAACCGGGGAGCTGTTTTTT.

The rearrangement links TRBV10-3 to TRBJ1-1, with 9 bases lining up with TRBD1. V trimming: 0 bases; J trimming: 7 bases; junction bases outside the gene matches: 3. Germline values: CDR1 ENHRY, CDR2 SYGVKD. The CDR3 has 14 residues. CDR3 in DNA: TGTGCCATCAGTGAGTCGGACAGGGGAATTGAAGCTTTCTTT. This codes for CAISESDRGIEAFF.

Concerning this clone: Different DNA sequences within this sample yield the same CDR3. CDR3 coding DNA: TGCAGTGCTAGGGTTCAGAGAGGGGCTTTCTTT. Translated: CSARVQRGAFF. V is TRBV20-1 and J is TRBJ1-1; D ambiguous. V was trimmed by 3 bases and J by 11 bases, leaving 13 bases between them. The CDR3 covers 11 residues. Germline CDR1 and CDR2: DFQATT and SNEGSKA (reference sequence).

A word on this clone: One end of the junction does not line up with germline, which may come from a read error. This sequence joins TRBV7-7 and TRBJ2-5, with D maybe TRBD2 (6 bases). The DNA end lines up better with TRBJ2-7; the J call may be wrong. The CDR3 length is 13 residues. CDR1 is SSHAT, CDR2 FNYEAQ, per germline (reference sequence). The CDR3 sequence is CASSLRRGYEQYF. The CDR3 nucleotides read TGTGCTAGCAGCTTGAGGAGGGGCTACGAGCAGTACTTC.

This chain joins TRBV6-5 and TRBJ2-3; no clear D. The germline V and J ends were trimmed by 6 bases and 1 base, with 11 bases remaining between them. The CDR3 is made up of 14 amino acids. Germline values: CDR1 MNHEY, CDR2 SVGAGI. Here the CDR3 reads CASSSLTGTDTQYF. The CDR3 coding sequence is TGTGCCAGCAGCTCCCTAACGGGCACAGATACGCAGTATTTT.

Turning to this clone: One end of the junction varies from germline; a read error may be responsible. The chain joins TRBV11-2 to TRBJ1-1; possibly TRBD1 for D (5 bases). Germline V lookup: CDR1 SGHAT, CDR2 FQNNGV. This CDR3 has 16 amino acids. The CDR3 here is CASSPLGEGQYTETFF. The CDR3 bases are TGTGCCAGCAGCCCCCTAGGGGAGGGGCAGTACACTGAAACTTTCTTT.

V gene TRBV6-5 combines with J gene TRBJ1-2; TRBD1 aligns across 9 bases. CDR3 length: 15 amino acids. J lost 4 bases, V lost 9 bases, and 12 bases had no gene match. Germline V CDR1 and CDR2: MNHEY, SVGAGI. The CDR3 region has the DNA TGTGCCAGTCGACAGGGGGACAATTACGGCTATGGCTACACCTTC. This gives the protein CASRQGDNYGYGYTF.

V and J are TRBV7-2 and TRBJ2-7; D is perhaps TRBD1 (6 bases). Trimming left V 5 bases short and J 4 bases short, with 15 bases between. Looked up from germline, CDR1 is SGHTA and CDR2 is FQGNSA. The CDR3 covers 14 residues. The CDR3 here is CASSPRRGAYEQYF. The CDR3 coding sequence is TGTGCCAGCAGCCCACGCAGGGGCGCATACGAGCAGTACTTC.

The chain links TRBV5-1 to TRBJ2-1; 11 bases map to TRBD1. J gave up 7 bases and V 2 bases, and 8 bases lay outside the gene matches. The CDR3 length is 16 residues. The V gene's germline CDR1 is SGHRS and CDR2 YFSETQ. The CDR3 spells CASSFVVGQGANEQFF. The CDR3 DNA follows: TGCGCCAGCAGCTTCGTAGTCGGACAGGGGGCGAATGAGCAGTTCTTC.

This clone was observed a handful of times. V is TRBV19 and J is TRBJ2-7; TRBD1 matches at 11 bases. Germline V gene lookup returns CDR1 LNHDA and CDR2 SQIVND (reference sequence). J lost 3 bases, V lost 4 bases, and 8 bases had no gene match. This CDR3 comprises 16 residues. As DNA, the CDR3 is TGTGCCAGTAGTACACAAGGACAGGGGGCGTACTACGAGCAGTACTTC. This translates into CASSTQGQGAYYEQYF. Using reference TRBV19 and TRBJ2-7 for the parts outside the CDR3, the full variable domain is DGGITQSPKYLFRKEGQNVTLSCEQNLNHDAMYWYRQDPGQGLRLIYYSQIVNDFQKGDIAEGYSVSREKKESFPLTVTSAQKNPTAFYLCASSTQGQGAYYEQYFGPGTRLTVT.